Listed below are T cell receptor beta chains from one sample, sequenced in a study of blood T cell repertoires in COVID-19. Profiled with immunoSEQ multiplex PCR; TCRdb holds only in-frame clones, not every one. This table holds 200,000 to 250,000 clones, around 80% found once. Specimen: peripheral blood. The source of these receptors is a woman between 40 and 55 years old with active or convalescent COVID-19. CDR3s include the opening cysteine and the closing phenylalanine or tryptophan. The order of the fields is D gene, clone size, V gene, J gene, CDR3 DNA, CDR3 protein. The D gene is left open where the match is weak. Rows may omit the clone size; those that give it use once, few, many or a size class.

d_call: NA; clone_size: NA; v_call: TRBV4-2; j_call: TRBJ1-5; cdr3_nt: TGTGCCAGCAGCCAGGACGGGGGTAGCAATCAGCCCCAGCATTTT; cdr3_aa: CASSQDGGSNQPQHF
d_call: NA; clone_size: NA; v_call: TRBV9; j_call: TRBJ1-4; cdr3_nt: TGTGCCAGCAGCGTAGCCGCCCCGGGAACTAATGAAAAACTGTTTTTT; cdr3_aa: CASSVAAPGTNEKLFF
d_call: NA; clone_size: NA; v_call: TRBV5-5; j_call: TRBJ2-5; cdr3_nt: TGTGCCAGCAGCTTGGCACTAGATGGCGTGGAAGGGTACTTC; cdr3_aa: CASSLALDGVEGYF
d_call: NA; clone_size: few; v_call: TRBV30; j_call: TRBJ1-5; cdr3_nt: TGTGCCTGGAGTGTATCTGGGGGGGCTAGTCAGCCCCAGCATTTT; cdr3_aa: CAWSVSGGASQPQHF
d_call: TRBD1; clone_size: NA; v_call: TRBV12-3/TRBV12-4; j_call: TRBJ1-4; cdr3_nt: TGTGCCAGCAGTTACGACAGGGCTCAAAAACTGTTTTTT; cdr3_aa: CASSYDRAQKLFF
d_call: TRBD2; clone_size: NA; v_call: TRBV3-1/TRBV3-2; j_call: TRBJ2-5; cdr3_nt: TGTGCCAGCAGCCAGCGGGGGGCCCTATTAGGGACCCAGTACTTC; cdr3_aa: CASSQRGALLGTQYF
d_call: NA; clone_size: NA; v_call: TRBV12-3/TRBV12-4; j_call: TRBJ1-5; cdr3_nt: TGTGCCAGCAGTCGGGATCCTAATCAGCCCCAGCATTTT; cdr3_aa: CASSRDPNQPQHF
d_call: NA; clone_size: many; v_call: TRBV9; j_call: TRBJ2-3; cdr3_nt: TGTGCCAGCAGCCAACAGGGCCGAACAACCACAGATACGCAGTATTTT; cdr3_aa: CASSQQGRTTTDTQYF
d_call: NA; clone_size: NA; v_call: TRBV10-2; j_call: TRBJ1-1; cdr3_nt: TGCGCCAGCAGTGAGCGTGGCAGGGGGAACACTGAAGCTTTCTTT; cdr3_aa: CASSERGRGNTEAFF
d_call: TRBD1; clone_size: few; v_call: TRBV7-3; j_call: TRBJ1-1; cdr3_nt: TGTGCCAGCAGCTTAGTCGCAGGGGGCGGAACTGAAGCTTTCTTT; cdr3_aa: CASSLVAGGGTEAFF
d_call: NA; clone_size: NA; v_call: TRBV12-3/TRBV12-4; j_call: TRBJ1-2; cdr3_nt: TGTGCCAGCAGTTTAGGACAGAACTATGGCTACACCTTC; cdr3_aa: CASSLGQNYGYTF
d_call: NA; clone_size: NA; v_call: TRBV7-9; j_call: TRBJ1-1; cdr3_nt: TGTGCCAGCAGCTTACACGGGAGGGACACTGAAGCTTTCTTT; cdr3_aa: CASSLHGRDTEAFF
d_call: NA; clone_size: NA; v_call: TRBV10-3; j_call: TRBJ1-1; cdr3_nt: TGTGCCATCATGGGGGGGGTGGACACTGAAGCTTTCTTT; cdr3_aa: CAIMGGVDTEAFF
d_call: TRBD1; clone_size: NA; v_call: TRBV9; j_call: TRBJ1-1; cdr3_nt: TGTGCCAGCAGCGTAGCTACAGGGGGTACTGAAGCTTTCTTT; cdr3_aa: CASSVATGGTEAFF
d_call: TRBD1; clone_size: NA; v_call: TRBV30; j_call: TRBJ1-2; cdr3_nt: TGTGCCCATTTTAGGGACAGGCCTTATGGCTACACCTTC; cdr3_aa: CAHFRDRPYGYTF
d_call: TRBD1; clone_size: NA; v_call: TRBV3-1/TRBV3-2; j_call: TRBJ1-2; cdr3_nt: TGTGCCAGCAGCCAAGGGCCGGGACAGGGATATGGCTACACCTTC; cdr3_aa: CASSQGPGQGYGYTF
d_call: TRBD1; clone_size: NA; v_call: TRBV6-5; j_call: TRBJ1-5; cdr3_nt: TGTGCCAGCAGGGGGACAGGGGGCCCCCAGGCCCAGCATTTT; cdr3_aa: CASRGTGGPQAQHF
d_call: TRBD1; clone_size: NA; v_call: TRBV7-9; j_call: TRBJ2-3; cdr3_nt: TGTGCCAGCAGGACGGACAGGGGAGTACGCGGAGATACGCAGTATTTT; cdr3_aa: CASRTDRGVRGDTQYF
d_call: TRBD1; clone_size: NA; v_call: TRBV5-5; j_call: TRBJ2-1; cdr3_nt: TGTGCCAGCAGCTTAAGGGGACAGGGTAACAATGAGCAGTTCTTC; cdr3_aa: CASSLRGQGNNEQFF
d_call: NA; clone_size: NA; v_call: TRBV5-4; j_call: TRBJ1-1; cdr3_nt: TGTGCCACCGGGGGGACTGAAGCTTTCTTT; cdr3_aa: CATGGTEAFF
d_call: NA; clone_size: NA; v_call: TRBV10-3; j_call: TRBJ1-6; cdr3_nt: TGTGCCATCAGAGGACAGTATAATTCACCCCTCCACTTT; cdr3_aa: CAIRGQYNSPLHF
d_call: NA; clone_size: many; v_call: TRBV4-2; j_call: TRBJ1-4; cdr3_nt: TGTGCCAGCAGCCAAGATCGGCAGGGAAATGAAAAACTGTTTTTT; cdr3_aa: CASSQDRQGNEKLFF
d_call: TRBD2; clone_size: NA; v_call: TRBV11-1; j_call: TRBJ2-5; cdr3_nt: TGTGCCAGCAGCCCCACTAGCGGTGCCCCCCGAGAGACCCAGTACTTC; cdr3_aa: CASSPTSGAPRETQYF
d_call: TRBD1; clone_size: NA; v_call: TRBV3-1/TRBV3-2; j_call: TRBJ1-4; cdr3_nt: TGTGCCAGCAGCCCTAACAGGGGGGAAAAACTGTTTTTT; cdr3_aa: CASSPNRGEKLFF
d_call: TRBD2; clone_size: once; v_call: TRBV28; j_call: TRBJ2-5; cdr3_nt: TGTGCCAGCAGTTCTACTAGCGGGAGCCAAGAGACCCAGTACTTC; cdr3_aa: CASSSTSGSQETQYF
d_call: NA; clone_size: NA; v_call: TRBV5-1; j_call: TRBJ1-2; cdr3_nt: TGCGCCAGCAGCTTGGACCAGGACATCTATGGCTACACCTTC; cdr3_aa: CASSLDQDIYGYTF
d_call: NA; clone_size: NA; v_call: TRBV5-1; j_call: TRBJ1-2; cdr3_nt: TGCGCCAGCAGCTTGGGACAGAGCCGTTATGGCTACACCTTC; cdr3_aa: CASSLGQSRYGYTF
d_call: TRBD1; clone_size: NA; v_call: TRBV30; j_call: TRBJ1-2; cdr3_nt: TGTGCCTGGAGTGACAGAGGGGGACAGGGAGGGCTCAGGGGCTACACCTTC; cdr3_aa: CAWSDRGGQGGLRGYTF
d_call: TRBD1; clone_size: NA; v_call: TRBV15; j_call: TRBJ2-2; cdr3_nt: TGTGCCACCCGAAAGAGTGGACAGGGGGCGACCGGGGAGCTGTTTTTT; cdr3_aa: CATRKSGQGATGELFF
d_call: TRBD2; clone_size: NA; v_call: TRBV11-2; j_call: TRBJ2-3; cdr3_nt: TGTGCCAGCAGCTTAGCACTAGCGGGAGCAGATACGCAGTATTTT; cdr3_aa: CASSLALAGADTQYF
d_call: NA; clone_size: few; v_call: TRBV7-2; j_call: TRBJ2-1; cdr3_nt: TGTGCCAGCAGTCTTATTCAGGCTGCGGGTGAGCAGTTCTTC; cdr3_aa: CASSLIQAAGEQFF
d_call: NA; clone_size: NA; v_call: TRBV5-4; j_call: TRBJ2-1; cdr3_nt: TGTGCCAGCAGCTTGAACCCCAGCTCCTACAATGAGCAGTTCTTC; cdr3_aa: CASSLNPSSYNEQFF
d_call: TRBD1; clone_size: NA; v_call: TRBV28; j_call: TRBJ2-1; cdr3_nt: TGTGCCAGCAGTTCATACAGGGGGAGGTCCTACAATGAGCAGTTCTTC; cdr3_aa: CASSSYRGRSYNEQFF
d_call: NA; clone_size: few; v_call: TRBV19; j_call: TRBJ1-5; cdr3_nt: TGTGCCAGTGAAGGGGCTGGAGGGCAGCCCCAGCATTTT; cdr3_aa: CASEGAGGQPQHF
d_call: NA; clone_size: NA; v_call: TRBV19; j_call: TRBJ2-2; cdr3_nt: TGTGCCAGTAGTCTCAATCGGGACACCGGGGAGCTGTTTTTT; cdr3_aa: CASSLNRDTGELFF
d_call: TRBD2; clone_size: few; v_call: TRBV28; j_call: TRBJ2-3; cdr3_nt: TGTGCCAGCAGTTTATCTGGGGCGGGAGGAGATACGCAGTATTTT; cdr3_aa: CASSLSGAGGDTQYF
d_call: TRBD1; clone_size: NA; v_call: TRBV6-6; j_call: TRBJ2-1; cdr3_nt: TGTGCCAGCAGTACCCGGGACAGGGCAAATGAGCAGTTCTTC; cdr3_aa: CASSTRDRANEQFF
d_call: NA; clone_size: once; v_call: TRBV5-4; j_call: TRBJ1-4; cdr3_nt: TGTGCCAGCAGCTTGGAGGCGGATGAAAAACTGTTTTTT; cdr3_aa: CASSLEADEKLFF
d_call: TRBD2; clone_size: NA; v_call: TRBV7-3; j_call: TRBJ2-2; cdr3_nt: TGTGCCACCAATAGCGGGGGGACCACCGGGGAGCTGTTTTTT; cdr3_aa: CATNSGGTTGELFF
d_call: NA; clone_size: NA; v_call: TRBV4-1; j_call: TRBJ1-3; cdr3_nt: TGCGCCAGCAGCCAAGGTGGGGCTTACGGGTCTGGAAACACCATATATTTT; cdr3_aa: CASSQGGAYGSGNTIYF
d_call: TRBD2; clone_size: NA; v_call: TRBV11-2; j_call: TRBJ2-3; cdr3_nt: TGTGCCAGCAGCTTAACTAGCGGGGGGAGGGATACGCAGTATTTT; cdr3_aa: CASSLTSGGRDTQYF
d_call: TRBD1; clone_size: once; v_call: TRBV7-9; j_call: TRBJ1-5; cdr3_nt: TGTGCCAGCAGCTTAGACAGGGGGGATCAGCCCCAGCATTTT; cdr3_aa: CASSLDRGDQPQHF
d_call: NA; clone_size: NA; v_call: TRBV11-3; j_call: TRBJ2-7; cdr3_nt: TGTGCCAGCAGCTTAGGGTCAGGGCCTTACGAGCAGTACTTC; cdr3_aa: CASSLGSGPYEQYF
d_call: TRBD2; clone_size: NA; v_call: TRBV4-2; j_call: TRBJ2-5; cdr3_nt: TGTGCCAGCAGCCAAGATCTGGTGGGAGCGGGGCTCCAAGAGACCCAGTACTTC; cdr3_aa: CASSQDLVGAGLQETQYF
d_call: TRBD1; clone_size: NA; v_call: TRBV30; j_call: TRBJ1-3; cdr3_nt: TGTGCCTGGAGCCGGGACAGTGGAAACACCATATATTTT; cdr3_aa: CAWSRDSGNTIYF
d_call: TRBD1; clone_size: NA; v_call: TRBV29-1; j_call: TRBJ2-3; cdr3_nt: TGCAGCGTTGACTTAGGACAGGGGGCAGGTGATACGCAGTATTTT; cdr3_aa: CSVDLGQGAGDTQYF
d_call: TRBD1; clone_size: NA; v_call: TRBV6-2/TRBV6-3; j_call: TRBJ2-3; cdr3_nt: TGTGCCAGCAGTGATCGGACAGGCGGAACAGATACGCAGTATTTT; cdr3_aa: CASSDRTGGTDTQYF
d_call: NA; clone_size: NA; v_call: TRBV6-5; j_call: TRBJ1-3; cdr3_nt: TGTGCCAGCAGTATGCGGGAGGGCTCTGGAAACACCATATATTTT; cdr3_aa: CASSMREGSGNTIYF